In its sample, the clone carrying this TCR beta chain was seen a few times. The data originate from a study of blood T cell repertoires in COVID-19. Method: immunoSEQ multiplex PCR; TCRdb's copy keeps in-frame clones and lacks some. The table shows about 47,000 clones, with 84% occurring only once. The CDR3 totals 15 residues. The germline gives CDR1 LNHDA, CDR2 SQIVND (reference sequence). Trimming removed 3 bases from V and 3 bases from J; junction bases left unmatched: 4. This TCR came from a man over 45 with acute or convalescent COVID-19. The chain employs TRBV19 and TRBJ2-2; TRBD1 aligns across 7 bases. Sequenced: peripheral blood. In nucleotides, the CDR3 is TGTGCCAGTAGTATCGGGGACAGTTACACCGGGGAGCTGTTTTTT. This encodes CASSIGDSYTGELFF.